Presented here are 30 T cell receptor beta chains from one specimen sequenced in a study of molecular identifiers for immune sequencing clone quantification. One entry per CDR3 protein, called by TCRdb with MiXCR from the PCR reads. The profile shows approximately 680,000 distinct CDR3 sequences, roughly 25% of them singletons. Sequencing was carried out using naive CD8+ T cells from blood, with Jurkat cell RNA spiked in. Stated subset: FACS-sorted CD8+CD4-CCR7+CD45RA+ naive T cells. These receptors were obtained from a human donor in good health. Some libraries in this study had Jurkat cell RNA spiked in.

In this sample, this clonotype turned up many times. The chain employs TRBV7-2 and TRBJ2-7; D possibly corresponds to TRBD2 (6 bases). This CDR3 comprises 14 residues. Between the trimmed V and J ends, which lost 5 bases and 6 bases, there was a span of 17 bases. The V gene's germline CDR1 is SGHTA and CDR2 FQGNSA. This CDR3 reads CASSLRTIGPEQYF. CDR3 bases: TGTGCCAGCAGCCTACGGACTATAGGCCCCGAGCAGTACTTC.

With respect to this clonotype: Since a much larger clone is just one base distant, this may be a read error. The chain employs TRBV19 and TRBJ2-7, with a weak D call TRBD1 (6 bases). There are 11 residues in the CDR3. Germline V gives CDR1 LNHDA, CDR2 SQIVND (reference sequence). The CDR3 region has the DNA TGTGCCACCGGACAGATCTACGAGCAGTGCTTC. Encoded protein: CATGQIYEQCF.

There are a few counts of this clonotype. CDR3 in amino acids: CASGLGLAETQYF. In nucleotides, the CDR3 is TGTGCTAGTGGTTTGGGACTAGCAGAGACCCAGTACTTC. This rearrangement joins TRBV12-5 to TRBJ2-5; 7 bases are shared with TRBD2. V trimming: 1 base; J trimming: 4 bases; junction bases outside the gene matches: 0. The germline V gene encodes CDR1 LGHNT and CDR2 FRNRAP. The CDR3 extends over 13 amino acids.

V usage is TRBV20-1 and J usage is TRBJ1-2; D might be TRBD1 (5 bases). There are 17 residues in the CDR3. The V gene's germline CDR1 is DFQATT and CDR2 SNEGSKA (reference sequence). V was trimmed by 0 bases and J by 0 bases, leaving 17 bases between them. The CDR3 DNA sequence: TGCAGTGCTAGAGATTGGGGGTCCGGGGGTTCTAACTATGGCTACACCTTC. Protein product: CSARDWGSGGSNYGYTF.

This clonotype was observed at least ten times. This chain joins TRBV15 and TRBJ2-3, with TRBD1 as a possible D gene (6 bases). Trimming shortened V by 3 bases and J by 0 bases, and 13 bases separated the two germline ends. CDR3 length: 16 amino acids. Germline CDR1 LNHNV, CDR2 YYDKDF (reference sequence). CDR3: CATSRAGGHSTDTQYF. Written as DNA, the CDR3 is TGTGCCACCAGCAGGGCTGGGGGCCATAGCACAGATACGCAGTATTTT.

This clonotype was seen a handful of times. The J gene is TRBJ1-1, the V gene TRBV7-6; D is possibly TRBD1 (6 bases). Germline values: CDR1 SGHVS, CDR2 FNYEAQ. The V and J ends lost 3 bases and 0 bases respectively, with 14 bases between them. The CDR3 is 16 amino acids. CDR3 DNA sequence: TGTGCCAGCAGCTTGAGGGGCAGGGGCCTGAACACTGAAGCTTTCTTT. Translation: CASSLRGRGLNTEAFF. Full variable domain (missing parts from reference TRBV7-6 and TRBJ1-1): GAGVSQSPRYKVTKRGQDVALRCDPISGHVSLYWYRQALGQGPEFLTYFNYEAQQDKSGLPNDRFSAERPEGSISTLTIQRTEQRDSAMYRCASSLRGRGLNTEAFFGQGTRLTVV.

This clonotype has ten or more counts. The chain joins TRBV6-5 to TRBJ1-1; D is uncertain. The germline V gene encodes CDR1 MNHEY and CDR2 SVGAGI. The CDR3 contains 15 residues. The V end lost 0 bases, the J end lost 3 bases, and 11 bases lay between the germline ends. The CDR3 spells CASSYSGGKYTEAFF. The CDR3 DNA sequence: TGTGCCAGCAGTTACTCAGGCGGGAAGTACACTGAAGCTTTCTTT.

On this clonotype: One end of the junction fails to match germline, which may point to a read error. This chain joins TRBV7-2 and TRBJ2-3; D not certain. The CDR3 runs 14 residues. In germline, CDR1 is SGHTA, CDR2 FQGNSA. CDR3 sequence: CANSSWAGTDTQYF. The CDR3 DNA reads TGTGCCAACAGCTCGTGGGCCGGCACAGATACGCAGTATTTT. The whole variable domain, filled in from reference TRBV7-2 and TRBJ2-3, reads GAGVSQSPSNKVTEKGKDVELRCDPISGHTALYWYRQSLGQGLEFLIYFQGNSAPDKSGLPSDRFSAERTGGSVSTLTIQRTQQEDSAVYLCANSSWAGTDTQYFGPGTRLTVL.

This clonotype was recorded a few times. In nucleotides, the CDR3 is TGCAGTGCTAGAGTAGCCAGGGGGGTAAGAATGAACACTGAAGCTTTCTTT. Amino acid sequence: CSARVARGVRMNTEAFF. The chain employs TRBV20-1 and TRBJ1-1, with 7 positions matching TRBD1. This CDR3 region has 17 residues. CDR1 is DFQATT, CDR2 SNEGSKA, per germline (reference sequence). Losses at the gene ends were 1 base for V and 0 bases for J; bases not matched to a gene: 11.

This clonotype was detected ten times or more. The chain is built from TRBV12-3 or TRBV12-4 and TRBJ2-2; D is unresolved. Trimming stripped 6 bases from V and 6 bases from J, with 17 bases between. This CDR3 comprises 15 residues. As DNA, the CDR3 is TGTGCCAGCAGCCTACCCGACGGAAAGCCCGGGGAGCTGTTTTTT. It codes for CASSLPDGKPGELFF.

The chain has TRBV4-1 and TRBJ1-6, with D hard to call. V dropped 1 base and J dropped 5 bases, with 9 bases sitting between them. This CDR3 spans 15 amino acids. Germline V CDR1 and CDR2: MGHRA, YSYEKL. The CDR3 here is CASSQVPQNNSPLHF. CDR3 nucleotides: TGCGCCAGCAGCCAAGTACCACAGAATAATTCACCCCTCCACTTT.

The chain combines TRBV12-3 or TRBV12-4 with TRBJ2-5, with 11 bases matching TRBD2. The CDR3 has 16 amino acids. V lost 3 bases and J lost 3; bases outside the gene matches: 6. This CDR3 is CASSFSELAGEETQYF. Written as DNA, the CDR3 is TGTGCCAGCAGTTTTAGCGAACTAGCGGGAGAAGAGACCCAGTACTTC.

This clonotype appeared a few times. Since a much larger clone is just one base distant, this may be a read error. The chain employs TRBV20-1 and TRBJ2-7; 12 bases align to TRBD2. Losses at the gene ends were 7 bases for V and 9 bases for J; bases not matched to a gene: 4. The length of the CDR3 is 11 residues. CDR1 and CDR2 from the germline V gene are DFQATT and SNEGSKA (reference sequence). This chain's CDR3 is CSGTSGNAQYF. CDR3 in DNA: TGCAGTGGGACTAGCGGGAACGCGCAGTACTTC.

This clonotype was found many times. The CDR3 here is CASSGTANIANYGYTF. The DNA for the CDR3 is TGTGCCAGCAGTGGGACAGCCAACATAGCTAACTATGGCTACACCTTC. V is TRBV6-2 or TRBV6-3 and J is TRBJ1-2; 7 bases are shared with TRBD1. This CDR3 is 16 amino acids long. Germline V lookup: CDR1 MNHEY, CDR2 SVGEGT. V was clipped by 5 bases and J by 0 bases; unmatched bases: 9.

Comment on this clonotype: An end of the junction does not agree with germline; a read error may underlie this. This chain links TRBV10-3 with TRBJ2-7, with D uncertain. Looked up from germline, CDR1 is ENHRY and CDR2 is SYGVKD. The CDR3 sequence is 13 residues long. The DNA of the CDR3 is TGTACCATCAGTGGTTCTATCTCCTACGAGCAGTACTTC. It is translated as CTISGSISYEQYF.

Worth noting for this clonotype: The CDR3 does not end in the conserved phenylalanine or tryptophan, so this is likely a read error. V usage is TRBV12-3 or TRBV12-4 and J usage is TRBJ2-3; D ambiguous. The CDR3 sequence is 11 residues long. Trimming stripped 6 bases from V and 6 bases from J, with 7 bases between. The CDR3 DNA reads as TGTGCCAGCAGCTCCAGGGATACGCAGTATCTT. As protein: CASSSRDTQYL.

The chain joins TRBV27 to TRBJ2-7, with D tentatively TRBD1 or TRBD2 (5 bases each). CDR3 size: 12 residues. Germline loops: CDR1 MNHEY, CDR2 SMNVEV (reference sequence). V shed 6 bases and J shed 6 bases, with 12 bases lying between them. For the CDR3, the DNA is TGTGCCAGCAGCCCTGGGGGTAGCGAGCAGTACTTC. Amino acid sequence: CASSPGGSEQYF.

This clonotype was recorded at least ten times. The chain carries TRBV7-9 and TRBJ2-3, with D possibly matching TRBD2 (7 bases). The germline V gene encodes CDR1 SEHNR and CDR2 FQNEAQ (reference sequence). The CDR3 consists of 16 residues. The V and J ends lost 5 bases and 4 bases respectively, with 19 bases between them. In DNA form, the CDR3 reads TGTGCCAGCAGCCCCAGTCCGGGGGGCCTCGCAGATACGCAGTATTTT. Protein: CASSPSPGGLADTQYF. The variable domain in full, with the rest retrieved from reference TRBV7-9 and TRBJ2-3, is DTGVSQNPRHKITKRGQNVTFRCDPISEHNRLYWYRQTLGQGPEFLTYFQNEAQLEKSRLLSDRFSAERPKGSFSTLEIQRTEQGDSAMYLCASSPSPGGLADTQYFGPGTRLTVL.

The sample holds one count of this clonotype. Being one base from a much bigger clone, this may be a read error. In nucleotides, the CDR3 is TGCGCCAGCAGCGAGGACATGCAAGAGACCCAGTACTTC. Protein sequence: CASSEDMQETQYF. J is TRBJ2-5 and V is TRBV5-1, with D tentatively TRBD1 (5 bases). V shed 4 bases and J shed 2 bases, with 9 bases lying between them. CDR3 length: 13 residues. The germline V gene has CDR1 SGHRS and CDR2 YFSETQ.

In regard to this clonotype: A much more abundant neighbour one base away suggests this may be a read error. The chain has TRBV12-3 or TRBV12-4 and TRBJ1-3; TRBD1 agrees at 8 bases. Unmatched junction bases numbered 10, after V lost 11 bases and J lost 1 base. This CDR3 is built from 15 residues. Here the CDR3 reads CAARTGMGSGNTIYF. CDR3 DNA: TGTGCCGCGAGGACAGGGATGGGGTCTGGAAACACCATATATTTT.

The rearrangement joins TRBV9 to TRBJ1-2, with D maybe TRBD1 (5 bases). The CDR3 length is 14 residues. In germline, CDR1 is SGDLS, CDR2 YYNGEE. V gave up 3 bases and J gave up 4 bases, with 13 bases separating them. The CDR3 DNA reads as TGTGCCAGCAGCGGAGACGGGGCATTCTATGGCTACACCTTC. Residues: CASSGDGAFYGYTF.

The genes are TRBV7-2 and TRBJ2-1; D assignment may be TRBD1 or TRBD2 (5 bases each). Trimming stripped 5 bases from V and 1 base from J, with 18 bases between. Germline V CDR1 and CDR2: SGHTA, FQGNSA. The CDR3 spans 17 residues. The CDR3 protein is CASSVDTGHRSYNEQFF. The CDR3 DNA sequence: TGTGCCAGCAGCGTGGACACGGGGCATCGTTCCTACAATGAGCAGTTCTTC.

This clonotype was seen many times. V usage is TRBV7-2 and J usage is TRBJ2-7; TRBD2 is a possible D gene (7 bases). The ends were cut back, 5 bases at V and 3 bases at J, with 17 bases in the middle. CDR1 and CDR2 from the germline V gene are SGHTA and FQGNSA. The CDR3 contains 15 residues. The CDR3 loop is CASSEVGGPSYEQYF. The DNA for the CDR3 is TGTGCCAGCAGCGAAGTCGGGGGGCCTAGCTACGAGCAGTACTTC.

The table lists this clonotype with a few counts. V and J are TRBV5-1 and TRBJ1-6; D unclear. This CDR3 is built from 15 residues. Germline values: CDR1 SGHRS, CDR2 YFSETQ. The V end was cut by 3 bases, the J end by 6 bases, with 13 bases between. The CDR3 nucleotides are TGCGCCAGCAGCTGGGCAGGAGTTTCTAATTCACCCCTCCACTTT. Amino acid sequence: CASSWAGVSNSPLHF.

The chain joins TRBV6-5 to TRBJ1-3, with D unclear. The CDR3 is 13 residues long. CDR1 is MNHEY, CDR2 SVGAGI, per germline. V was trimmed by 2 bases and J by 0 bases, leaving 2 bases between them. The CDR3, as DNA: TGTGCCAGCAGTTACATCTCTGGAAACACCATATATTTT. Its translation is CASSYISGNTIYF.

This clonotype turned up a few times. V gene TRBV5-1 combines with J gene TRBJ1-1; TRBD1 matches 8 bases. Germline V gives CDR1 SGHRS, CDR2 YFSETQ. CDR3 size: 16 residues. V lost 4 bases to trimming and J lost 3 bases; unmatched junction nucleotides: 11. The CDR3 nucleotides read TGCGCCAGCAGCACCGGACAGGGCGAGAGGGACACTGAAGCTTTCTTT. Protein: CASSTGQGERDTEAFF.

This chain connects TRBV19 to TRBJ2-5; 7 bases are a match to TRBD1. The CDR3 sequence is 16 residues long. J was trimmed by 4 bases and V by 3 bases; bases with no gene match: 11. Germline V gene sequence: CDR1 LNHDA, CDR2 SQIVND (reference sequence). CDR3 loop: CASSISGTVRVETQYF. The CDR3 DNA reads as TGTGCCAGTAGTATTTCAGGGACAGTCCGAGTAGAGACCCAGTACTTC. Full variable domain (outside the CDR3, taken from reference TRBV19 and TRBJ2-5): DGGITQSPKYLFRKEGQNVTLSCEQNLNHDAMYWYRQDPGQGLRLIYYSQIVNDFQKGDIAEGYSVSREKKESFPLTVTSAQKNPTAFYLCASSISGTVRVETQYFGPGTRLLVL.

This clonotype was seen at least ten times. This rearrangement joins TRBV4-3 to TRBJ2-1; 10 nucleotides line up with TRBD1. This CDR3 contains 16 residues. Trimming took 0 bases from V and 8 from J; bases not matched to a gene: 7. Germline-derived CDR1 and CDR2 are LGHNA and YSLEER. CDR3 protein: CASSQDRGTGVHEQFF. CDR3 in DNA: TGCGCCAGCAGCCAAGATAGGGGGACAGGGGTGCATGAGCAGTTCTTC.

This clonotype was detected a few times. The rearrangement links TRBV11-1 to TRBJ2-5; the D gene is possibly TRBD2 (6 bases). Trimming pared 4 bases from V and 2 bases from J, leaving 14 bases between. The CDR3 has 15 amino acids. Germline V gives CDR1 SGHAT, CDR2 FQDESV (reference sequence). In DNA, the CDR3 is TGTGCCAGCAGCTCACGGGGGATGGATCAAGAGACCCAGTACTTC. Amino acid sequence: CASSSRGMDQETQYF.

The genes are TRBV6-5 and TRBJ1-5; 8 bases map to TRBD1. J gave up 5 bases and V 6 bases, and 9 bases lay outside the gene matches. Germline CDR1 is MNHEY and CDR2 is SVGAGI. The CDR3 consists of 15 residues. The CDR3 DNA follows: TGTGCCAGCAGCTTAATGGACAGGGCGGATCAGCCCCAGCATTTT. It translates to CASSLMDRADQPQHF.